The 4 T cell receptor beta chains listed next were all sequenced from one sample in a study of CXCR3-negative and CXCR3-positive naive CD8 T cells. Through 5' RACE with UMI labels, the TRB cDNA libraries were prepared. TCRdb reprocessed the 5' RACE reads, keeping one entry per CDR3 protein, no DNA. In all, the sample yields 20,000 to 30,000 distinct CDR3 sequences. Sequencing used naive CXCR3- CD8+ T cells from blood. Subset given: CD45RO-CCR7+CD27+CD95- naive CD8+ T cells lacking CXCR3 (TNR3-). These receptor sequences come from a human donor in good health. Some clones in this sample may be carry-over from other donors' samples.

The chain is built from TRBV7-9 and TRBJ2-1; without DNA, the TCRdb call of TRBD2 cannot be checked. The CDR3 consists of 12 residues. CDR1 SEHNR and CDR2 FQNEAQ come from the germline V gene (reference sequence). CDR3 protein: CASTWRVNEQFF. Combining the CDR3 with reference TRBV7-9 and TRBJ2-1 gives the whole variable domain DTGVSQNPRHKITKRGQNVTFRCDPISEHNRLYWYRQTLGQGPEFLTYFQNEAQLEKSRLLSDRFSAERPKGSFSTLEIQRTEQGDSAMYLCASTWRVNEQFFGPGTRLTVL.

J is TRBJ2-7 and V is TRBV27. The CDR3 contains 14 residues. CDR1 is MNHEY, CDR2 SMNVEV, per germline (reference sequence). CDR3 in amino acids: CASSLKGRLYEQYF.

The V and J genes are TRBV6-5 and TRBJ1-1; TCRdb lists TRBD1, though no DNA is available to test this call. This CDR3 is 14 amino acids long. Germline assignment: CDR1 MNHEY and CDR2 SVGAGI. Here the CDR3 reads CASSYSGGSTEAFF.

The V and J genes are TRBV29-1 and TRBJ2-5; checking the TCRdb D call of TRBD1 is not possible without DNA. CDR3 length equals 15 residues. Germline V lookup: CDR1 SQVTM, CDR2 ANQGSEA. The CDR3: CSVEETGVPQETQYF.